The sequence of this T cell receptor (beta chain) was determined in a study of cytomegalovirus exposure and HLA in healthy donors (dated by TCRdb to about 2017). Concerning the study at large: An earlier analysis of roughly 500 of the donors reported 250 to 300 Gb of sequence data and some 120 million unique TCR beta sequences from 150 million to 200 million T cells. Across around 400 genotyped donors of the cohort, an average of approximately 240,000 unique TCR beta nucleotide sequences per donor were sequenced, and approximately 19% of those sequences were non-productive. Every repertoire in the discovery cohort had been generated on one and the same sequencing platform. The study was designed to test whether signatures of past pathogen exposure could be identified by cataloging public T cell receptors. HLA typing included class I and class II loci at four-digit resolution. Alongside the repertoire data, information on donor age, sex, ethnicity and CMV serostatus was compiled. An earlier analysis of around 580 of the donors used high-throughput TCR beta sequencing to judge whether each TCR beta V gene segment behaved as functional or pseudogenic. An early release covering more than 500 HLA-typed donors comprised roughly 300 gigabases of sequencing data and tens of millions of unique TCR sequences. In a later genetic analysis, genome-wide SNP genotypes for about three fifths of the roughly 670 donors were used, and that subset was treated as a discovery cohort. To predict cytomegalovirus infection status, the study brought together high-throughput TCR immunosequencing, statistical association of individual TCRs with disease status, and machine learning. Typing coverage varied by locus: roughly 620-640 donors for A, B, C, DRB1 and DQB1; more than 500 for DQA1; some 610 for DPA1; more than 450 for DPB1. Rather than drawing on any new phenotypic data, the later analysis identified candidate immune exposures from TCR beta sequences and the way those sequences occurred across donors. Among the approximately 420 genotyped donors, around 79% belonged to the genetic ancestry cluster associated with self-reported Caucasian donors. Because of strong linkage in the cohort, 4 to 6 DR-DQ haplotypes were treated as single units for association and clustering. A later analysis re-analyzed previously published TCR beta repertoires from roughly 600 donors and added high-resolution HLA genotyping to study TCR occurrence patterns. The study used immunosequencing to profile the T cell repertoires of around 600 subjects and linked those repertoires to cytomegalovirus serostatus. Besides the first cohort of 500 to 700 subjects, a separate validation cohort made up of over a hundred different subjects was used. The paper as a whole reports these results and caveats: An association between a missense DCLRE1C variant and V-gene and J-gene trimming of TCR beta chains was found in a later genetic analysis and replicated in an independent cohort. Only TCR beta chains were sequenced in this cohort, and the absence of alpha or paired-chain data limited detectable features. The classifier was reported to diagnose cytomegalovirus status with high specificity and sensitivity in both the original cohort and the validation cohort. When HLA alleles, especially DR and DQ, strongly co-occurred, TCR associations were difficult to assign to individual alleles. According to a later analysis, most CMV-associated TCR beta chains appeared to be HLA-restricted, and the HLA associations seemed to be driven largely by CMV exposure. It was suggested by the authors that the approach could potentially be generalized to other disease states and immunological phenotypes. Roughly uniform sequencing depth across donors was assumed in presence/absence analyses, although this assumption may not hold. According to a later analysis, parvovirus B19, influenza, CMV and Epstein-Barr virus appeared linked to several top co-occurrence clusters. A further reported finding was that TCR beta sequences accurately predicted the HLA-A and HLA-B alleles for most subjects in the first cohort. An earlier analysis of 587 of the donors showed that most TCR beta V segments appeared in productive rearrangements either about 90% or about 30% of the time, which broadly matched IMGT annotations. The only immune exposure information available for the cohort was CMV serostatus. In a later analysis, TCR association rates were found to vary across HLA loci, with the most associated TCRs seen for DRB1 alleles and the fewest for HLA-C alleles. In vitro tests confirmed that a few of the cytomegalovirus-associated TCR beta chains recognize cytomegalovirus antigens. In a later analysis, 15,000 to 20,000 TCR beta sequences were associated with specific HLA alleles at a false discovery rate of 0.05. A group of highly shared sequence variants was considered likely to be a technical artifact of the sequencing pipeline. Because HLA typing was missing for some donors at each locus, association tests included only the typed subset. In a later genetic analysis, fewer N-insertions in productive TCRs were reported among donors in an Asian-associated ancestry cluster than the approximately 710-donor mean. A total of about 180 TCR beta chains were listed by the study as associated with cytomegalovirus. Compared with equally common non-associated chains, HLA-associated TCR beta chains in a later analysis were more clonally expanded and had lower generation probabilities. Seventeen rarely observed V segments, including chromosome 9 orphons, were excluded from the earlier analysis of some 590 of the donors because counts were too low. While some public TCRs were present in many individuals, most TCR sequences turned up only very rarely across donors. The 87-base-pair reads could not distinguish some IMGT-functional V segments, including TRBV6-2 and TRBV6-3, so those segments were excluded. Correlated functional status among segregating V segments might be attributable to linkage disequilibrium, but an unknown experimental factor could not be ruled out.

A note on this clone: The specificity of this receptor is unknown.

From cysteine to phenylalanine, the CDR3 is 15 amino acids long. Just the 45-base CDR3 DNA is kept, in frame starting at base 1. Reading the germline V gene gives CDR1 MGHDK and CDR2 SYGVNS. Germline trimming: 10 bases from V, 3 bases from J; junction bases outside gene matches: 8. The cohort was made up of 650 to 700 healthy bone marrow donors. Cohort members were all nominally healthy when sampled, although unrecorded immune exposures were likely present. The donor was CMV seronegative and was included in the group of a few hundred seronegative cohort members. A peripheral blood sample was provided by each donor, and peripheral blood mononuclear cells were used for TCR beta sequencing. Genomic DNA extraction from the blood cell samples was performed with the Qiagen DNeasy Blood Extraction Kit. The library was built by means of the immunoSEQ multiplex PCR assay. For the multiplex PCR, a mixture combining 60 forward primers for TCR Vbeta segments and 13 reverse primers for TCR Jbeta segments was used. Amplification of the CDR3 region of rearranged TCR beta genes was performed with a multiplex PCR assay on genomic DNA. On the Illumina HiSeq System, the amplified TCR beta libraries were sequenced as 87-base-pair reads. The source study handled its data this way. A later analysis counted approximately 74 million unique TCR beta chains across the 700 or so repertoires, and 10 million to 12 million of these chains were shared by at least two donors. Raw reads were error-corrected and collapsed into unique sequences by a nearest-neighbor algorithm in which closely related sequences were merged to remove PCR and sequencing errors. To assign V, D and J gene segments, CDR3 sequences were aligned to IMGT reference sequences. For a sequence to be retained, a match of at least six nucleotides was required to both a V gene segment and a J gene segment. Rearrangements were classified as productive when the CDR3 lacked stop codons and remained in frame with V and J, and all other rearrangements were classified as non-productive. Following IMGT convention, CDR3 was defined as the stretch from the second conserved V-encoded cysteine to the conserved J-encoded phenylalanine. In an earlier analysis of approximately 500 of the donors, sequences lacking an unambiguous match to a single V gene segment were excluded. An earlier analysis of 587 of the donors classified V segments as functional when productive rearrangements were above 56.7% and as segregating when the standard deviation between donors was above 5%. A statistical classification framework was built for diagnosing cytomegalovirus status from the catalog of TCR beta chain sequences. V and J gene assignment, in a later analysis, came from comparing TCR nucleotide sequences with IMGT/GENE-DB human TR gene sequences. The TCRdist pipeline was used in a later analysis to assign CDR3 sequences and most-parsimonious VDJ recombination scenarios. In a later analysis, each TCR beta chain was defined by its CDR3 amino acid sequence together with its V-gene family, and reads lacking a unique V-gene family were excluded. To address suspected cross-contamination and a sequencing artifact, a later analysis removed approximately 590 highly shared, low-generation-probability nucleotide sequences. For each public chain, a later analysis derived a clonal expansion index from normalized ranks of inferred template counts within each repertoire. A later analysis computed generation probabilities with a VDJ recombination model fitted to out-of-frame rearrangements, and checked the results against IGoR. In a later analysis, hypergeometric tests were used to score TCR-TCR, TCR-HLA and TCR-CMV co-occurrence, with a repertoire-size bias correction applied to TCR pairs. False discovery rates were estimated in a later analysis by permuting HLA or CMV assignments 20 times. A later analysis grouped co-occurring TCRs with DBSCAN, adding TCRdist sequence similarity when clustering within HLA-allele-positive subsets. For co-occurrence clustering, repertoires with fewer than 30,000 or more than 120,000 public chains were excluded, along with five repertoires with anomalous nucleotide sharing. What TCRdb holds here is the immuneACCESS table cut down to in-frame rearrangements. Part of the clones is not present; checked against another copy, under half of the missing clones reflect an unresolved V gene, and the others are unexplained. The DNA was the basis for D and trimming; V, J and clone size are from that table. The sample's records list just over 150,000 clones. About 1.2% of the sample goes to the ten largest clones.

The sequence joins TRBV25-1 to TRBJ2-7; TRBD2 matches 14 bases in the middle. Material: PBMCs. The receptor was isolated from a woman in her fifties or sixties in good health and CMV-seronegative. The CDR3 loop reads CATRGLAGVGYEQYF. The bases read TGTGCCACCAGGGGACTAGCGGGGGTAGGCTACGAGCAGTACTTC.